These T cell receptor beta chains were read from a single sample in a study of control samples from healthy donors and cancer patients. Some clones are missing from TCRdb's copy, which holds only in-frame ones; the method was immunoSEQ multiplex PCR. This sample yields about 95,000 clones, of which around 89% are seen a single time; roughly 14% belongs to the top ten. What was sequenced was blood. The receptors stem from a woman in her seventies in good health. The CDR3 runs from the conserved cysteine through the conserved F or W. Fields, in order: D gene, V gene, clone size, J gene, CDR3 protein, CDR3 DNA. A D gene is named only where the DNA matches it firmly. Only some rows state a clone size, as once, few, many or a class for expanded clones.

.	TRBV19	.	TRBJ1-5	CASSIGQVYQPQHF	TGTGCCAGTAGTATAGGACAGGTCTATCAGCCCCAGCATTTT
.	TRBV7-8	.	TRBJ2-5	CASSLGGGAETQYF	TGTGCCAGCAGCTTAGGAGGAGGGGCAGAGACCCAGTACTTC
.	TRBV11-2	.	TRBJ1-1	CASSFSGDTEAFF	TGTGCCAGCAGCTTTTCTGGGGACACTGAGGCTTTCTTT
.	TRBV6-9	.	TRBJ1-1	CASSFQQGKNTEAFF	TGTGCCAGCAGTTTTCAACAGGGAAAGAACACTGAAGCTTTCTTT
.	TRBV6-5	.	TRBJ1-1	CASSYMGRSTEAFF	TGTGCCAGCAGTTACATGGGACGTAGCACTGAAGCTTTCTTT
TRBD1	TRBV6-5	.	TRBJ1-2	CASSDSQGVEGYTF	TGTGCCAGCAGTGACTCGCAGGGGGTTGAAGGCTACACCTTC
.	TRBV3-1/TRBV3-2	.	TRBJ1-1	CASSGGHTEAFF	TGTGCCAGCAGCGGGGGTCACACTGAAGCTTTCTTT
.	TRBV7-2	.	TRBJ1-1	CASSPEGGANTEAFF	TGTGCCAGCAGCCCCGAGGGGGGGGCGAACACTGAAGCTTTCTTT
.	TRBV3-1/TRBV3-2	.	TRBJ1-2	CASSQDRAGGYTF	TGTGCCAGCAGCCAAGATAGGGCAGGGGGCTACACCTTC
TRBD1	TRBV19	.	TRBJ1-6	CASSIPGQGNSPLHF	TGTGCCAGTAGTATCCCGGGACAGGGCAATTCACCCCTCCACTTT
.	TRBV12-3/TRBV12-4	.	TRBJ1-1	CASRGGNTEAFF	TGTGCCAGCAGGGGGGGGAACACTGAAGCTTTCTTT
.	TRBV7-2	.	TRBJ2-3	CASSQGLGGTDTQYF	TGTGCCAGCAGCCAAGGACTCGGCGGTACAGATACGCAGTATTTT
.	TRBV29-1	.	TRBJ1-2	CSVRDTYNYGYTF	TGCAGCGTAAGGGACACCTATAACTATGGCTACACCTTC
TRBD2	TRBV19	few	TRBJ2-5	CASSHSGVETQYF	TGTGCCAGTAGTCATAGCGGGGTCGAGACCCAGTACTTC